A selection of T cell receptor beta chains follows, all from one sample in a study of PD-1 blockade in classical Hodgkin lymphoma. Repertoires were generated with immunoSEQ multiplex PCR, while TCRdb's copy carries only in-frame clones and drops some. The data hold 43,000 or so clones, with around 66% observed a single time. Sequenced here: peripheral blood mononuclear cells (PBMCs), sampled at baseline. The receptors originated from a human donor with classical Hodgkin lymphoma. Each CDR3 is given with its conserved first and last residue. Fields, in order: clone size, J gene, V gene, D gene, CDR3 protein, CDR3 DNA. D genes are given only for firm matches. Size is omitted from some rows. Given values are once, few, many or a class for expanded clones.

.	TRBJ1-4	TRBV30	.	CAWTLEDSEKLFF	TGTGCCTGGACCCTTGAGGACAGTGAAAAACTGTTTTTT
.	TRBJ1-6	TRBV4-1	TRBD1	CASSPQTGLSPLHF	TGCGCCAGCAGCCCACAGACAGGGCTATCACCCCTCCACTTT
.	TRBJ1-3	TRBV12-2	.	CASRLEGRGNTIYF	TGTGCAAGTCGCTTAGAGGGTCGGGGAAACACCATATATTTT
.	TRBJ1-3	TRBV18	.	CASAPGRQSGNTIYF	TGTGCCAGCGCACCGGGACGGCAGTCTGGAAACACCATATATTTT
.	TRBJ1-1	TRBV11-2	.	CASNQDGGNTEAFF	TGTGCCAGCAACCAGGACGGAGGAAACACTGAAGCTTTCTTT
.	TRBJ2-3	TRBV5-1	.	CASSLALGTDTQYF	TGCGCCAGCAGCTTGGCCCTGGGCACAGATACGCAGTATTTT
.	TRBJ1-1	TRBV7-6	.	CASTTSGLGDTEAFF	TGTGCCAGCACCACTTCGGGGCTAGGTGACACTGAAGCTTTCTTT
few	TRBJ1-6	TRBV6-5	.	CASSFLTDSPLHF	TGTGCCAGCAGTTTCCTGACAGATTCACCCCTCCACTTT
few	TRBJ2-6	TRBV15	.	CATSRGRGEANVLTF	TGTGCCACCAGCAGGGGTAGGGGGGAGGCCAACGTCCTGACTTTC
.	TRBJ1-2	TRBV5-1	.	CASSSGGLYGYTF	TGCGCCAGCAGCTCGGGGGGGCTCTATGGCTACACCTTC
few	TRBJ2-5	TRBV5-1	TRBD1	CASSLGTGTGETQYF	TGCGCCAGCAGCTTAGGGACAGGCACCGGGGAGACCCAGTACTTC
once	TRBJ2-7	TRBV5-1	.	CASSPDTTSYEQYF	TGCGCCAGCAGCCCTGACACCACCTCCTACGAGCAGTACTTC
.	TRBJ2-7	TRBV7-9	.	CASSPGTSYEQYF	TGTGCCAGCAGCCCTGGGACTTCCTACGAGCAGTACTTC
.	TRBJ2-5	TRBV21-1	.	CASSKEERGTPQETQYF	TGTGCCAGCAGCAAAGAGGAGCGGGGGACCCCCCAAGAGACCCAGTACTTC
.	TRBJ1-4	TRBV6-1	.	CAVGAANEKLFF	TGTGCCGTAGGGGCAGCTAATGAAAAACTGTTTTTT
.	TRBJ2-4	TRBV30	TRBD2	CAWRFGTSGTKNIQYF	TGTGCCTGGAGATTCGGGACTAGCGGGACTAAGAACATTCAGTACTTC
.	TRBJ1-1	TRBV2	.	CASKPLGGLSTEAFF	TGTGCCAGCAAACCCCTTGGGGGGCTGAGCACTGAAGCTTTCTTT
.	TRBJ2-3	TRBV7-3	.	CASSLGSQGDTQYF	TGTGCCAGCAGCTTAGGGTCCCAGGGGGATACGCAGTATTTT
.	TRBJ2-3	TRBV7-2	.	CASTPFWAADTQYF	TGTGCCAGCACCCCCTTCTGGGCCGCAGATACGCAGTATTTT
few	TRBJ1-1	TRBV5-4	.	CASSLEGGDTEAFF	TGTGCCAGCAGCTTGGAGGGAGGCGACACTGAAGCTTTCTTT
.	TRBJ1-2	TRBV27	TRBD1	CASTPRGRGNYGYTF	TGTGCCAGCACCCCCAGGGGGAGAGGTAACTATGGCTACACCTTC
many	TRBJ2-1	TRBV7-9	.	CASSPLSRDEQFF	TGTGCCAGCAGCCCCCTATCCCGTGATGAGCAGTTCTTC
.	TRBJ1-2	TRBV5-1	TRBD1	CASSSTTLTGSYGYTF	TGCGCCAGCAGCTCGACCACCCTGACAGGGAGCTATGGCTACACCTTC
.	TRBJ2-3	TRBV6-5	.	CASSTTLLQDTQYF	TGTGCCAGCAGTACCACCCTGCTTCAAGATACGCAGTATTTT
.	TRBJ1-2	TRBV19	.	CASSGSELYGYTF	TGTGCCAGTAGTGGGTCAGAACTCTATGGCTACACCTTC
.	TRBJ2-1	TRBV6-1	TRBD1	CASNQGQGYNEQFF	TGTGCCAGCAACCAGGGACAGGGGTACAATGAGCAGTTCTTC
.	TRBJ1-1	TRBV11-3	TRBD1	CASSTRDRGATEAFF	TGTGCCAGCAGCACTCGGGACAGGGGAGCGACTGAAGCTTTCTTT
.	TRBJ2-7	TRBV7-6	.	CASSPPPRQAYYEQYF	TGTGCCAGCAGCCCGCCCCCCCGTCAGGCGTACTACGAGCAGTACTTC
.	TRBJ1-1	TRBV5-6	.	CASSLGRATEAFF	TGTGCCAGCAGCTTGGGCAGGGCCACTGAAGCTTTCTTT
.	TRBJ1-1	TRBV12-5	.	CASGLVGTDTEAFF	TGTGCTAGTGGTTTGGTAGGGACCGACACTGAAGCTTTCTTT
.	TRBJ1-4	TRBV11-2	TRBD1	CASKGQGDEKLFF	TGTGCCAGCAAGGGACAGGGGGATGAAAAACTGTTTTTT
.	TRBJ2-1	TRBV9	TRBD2	CASSVDGTTIFDEQFF	TGTGCCAGCAGCGTAGACGGGACTACCATTTTCGATGAGCAGTTCTTC
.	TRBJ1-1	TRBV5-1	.	CASKGHGGNTEAFF	TGCGCCAGCAAGGGACACGGAGGGAACACTGAAGCTTTCTTT
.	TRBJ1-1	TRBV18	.	CASSIREGTEAFF	TGTGCCAGCTCAATTCGGGAGGGCACTGAAGCTTTCTTT
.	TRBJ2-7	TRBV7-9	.	CASSLGTYEQYF	TGTGCCAGCAGCCTCGGGACCTACGAGCAGTACTTC
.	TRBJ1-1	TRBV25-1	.	CASSGVSLGGTEAFF	TGTGCCAGCAGTGGCGTAAGTTTGGGCGGCACTGAAGCTTTCTTT
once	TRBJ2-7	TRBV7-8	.	CASRSAGQNSYEQYF	TGTGCCAGCCGTTCCGCGGGGCAAAACTCCTACGAGCAGTACTTC
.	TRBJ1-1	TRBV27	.	CASTAAGRTEAFF	TGTGCCAGCACCGCGGCGGGGCGGACTGAAGCTTTCTTT
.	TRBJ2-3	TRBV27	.	CASNFKPVLPTDTQYF	TGTGCCAGCAATTTTAAACCCGTACTCCCCACAGATACGCAGTATTTT
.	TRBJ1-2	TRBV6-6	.	CASSRNRQEANYGYTF	TGTGCCAGCAGTAGAAATAGACAGGAAGCTAACTATGGCTACACCTTC
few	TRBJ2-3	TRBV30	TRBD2	CAWSVGASGSDTQYF	TGTGCCTGGAGTGTAGGGGCTAGCGGATCAGATACGCAGTATTTT
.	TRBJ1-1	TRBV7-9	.	CASSLGSYLFTEAFF	TGTGCCAGCAGCTTAGGCAGTTATCTTTTCACTGAAGCTTTCTTT
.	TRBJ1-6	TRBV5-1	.	CASSLEVAGNSPLHF	TGCGCCAGCAGCTTGGAGGTAGCTGGAAATTCACCCCTCCACTTT
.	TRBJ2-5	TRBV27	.	CASSPWGRETQYF	TGTGCCAGCAGTCCTTGGGGCCGAGAGACCCAGTACTTC
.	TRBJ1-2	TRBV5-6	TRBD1	CASSPGTGGYGYTF	TGTGCCAGCAGCCCCGGGACAGGGGGCTATGGCTACACCTTC
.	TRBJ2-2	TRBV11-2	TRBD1	CASSSQGATGELFF	TGTGCCAGCAGCTCTCAGGGGGCTACCGGGGAGCTGTTTTTT
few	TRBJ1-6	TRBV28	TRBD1	CASSSPPGQGRDSPLHF	TGTGCCAGCAGTTCCCCCCCGGGACAGGGCCGGGATTCACCCCTCCACTTT
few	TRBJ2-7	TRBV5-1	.	CASSFGTEQYF	TGCGCCAGCAGCTTTGGGACCGAGCAGTACTTC
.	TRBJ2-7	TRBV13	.	CASSLGPEGYEQYF	TGTGCCAGCAGCTTAGGACCTGAGGGGTACGAGCAGTACTTC
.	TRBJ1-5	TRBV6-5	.	CASRLASRSNQPQHF	TGTGCCAGCAGGCTCGCTTCGAGAAGCAATCAGCCCCAGCATTTT
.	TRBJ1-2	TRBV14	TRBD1	CASRSWTGGGQHYGYTF	TGTGCCAGCAGATCCTGGACAGGGGGGGGTCAGCACTATGGCTACACCTTC
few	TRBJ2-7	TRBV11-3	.	CASSENQRGEQYF	TGTGCCAGCAGCGAAAATCAAAGAGGCGAGCAGTACTTC
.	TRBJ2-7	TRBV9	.	CASSVDAETYEQYF	TGTGCCAGCAGCGTAGACGCAGAGACCTACGAGCAGTACTTC
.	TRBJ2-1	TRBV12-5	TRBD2	CASGLGGTSQDDEQFF	TGTGCTAGTGGCTTGGGCGGGACTAGCCAGGACGATGAGCAGTTCTTC
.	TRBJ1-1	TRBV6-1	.	CASRVVGNTEAFF	TGTGCCAGCAGGGTAGTGGGGAACACTGAAGCTTTCTTT
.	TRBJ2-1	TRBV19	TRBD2	CASSMGARLAGPSNEQFF	TGTGCCAGTAGTATGGGAGCCCGACTAGCGGGTCCTAGCAATGAGCAGTTCTTC
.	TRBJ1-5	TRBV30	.	CAWSVGGSQPQHF	TGTGCCTGGAGTGTGGGGGGGAGTCAGCCCCAGCATTTT